This note documents a single T cell receptor beta chain sequence. Its antigen has not been determined. No base qualities exist here, and no much larger clone lies one base off it. The data derive from a study of monozygotic twins with cystic fibrosis (dated by TCRdb to the early 2020s). Describing the broader study: About 3 micrograms of fragmented DNA went through around 14 PCR cycles to produce barcoded libraries. Made up mostly of children and adolescents, the cohort included ten female and six male twin pairs ranging in age from roughly 2.0 to 36.4 years, with a median of about 8.6 years. TCR beta repertoires were compared within and between 16 monozygotic twin pairs with cystic fibrosis so that genetic influence on V and J gene usage could be assessed. On the day of blood sampling, twins were ranked among 850 to 1,100 cohort participants for weight-for-height and for FEVPerc (FEV1 disease centile). Data for three of the twin pairs had been reported previously in another context. Points the paper makes about the study in general: Simpson clonality was generally low (median approximately 0.0089), suggesting a naive-dominated repertoire, with higher clonality in the most severely affected patients. Monozygotic CF twin pairs shared significantly more nucleotide-identical clonotypes within each pair than unrelated CF individuals shared with one another (P = 0.000026, Mann-Whitney). V gene usage was most similar to the co-twin for 13 of 16 pairs, and J usage for 8 of 16 pairs, suggesting genetic constraints. The cohort was small, and no association was found between shared CDR3 numbers and age, concordance or disease severity.

TCR beta CDR3 regions were amplified by multiplex PCR with the immunoSEQ immune profiling system according to the manufacturer's instructions. Sequencing was performed on an Illumina NextSeq system. Per the authors' processing: Sequence data were processed on the immunoSEQ Analyzer platform, and clonality was computed as the square root of Simpson's index of productive rearrangements. Similarity in V and J usage was quantified by Jensen-Shannon distance, and CDR3 generation probabilities were calculated with OLGA. The researchers looked up shared CDR3 sequences in the immuneACCESS database (August 2020) and in VDJdb (December 2020). In its TCRdb copy, this immuneACCESS table keeps in-frame sequences only and misses some clones. Where compared with another copy, unresolved V genes explain less than half of these, and the others have no known cause. From that table come the V and J calls and clone size; the DNA was used to work out D and trimming. This sample has roughly 14,000 clones in its table, and approximately 92% of those were observed once. Of the sample, roughly 9.5% falls within the top ten clones.

The V end loses 0 bases and the J end loses 0 bases, and a stretch of 10 bases separates them. Taken from cysteine to phenylalanine, the CDR3 has 15 residues. Just the 45-base CDR3 DNA is kept, in frame starting at base 1. CDR1 and CDR2 were assigned from the germline V gene as SGDLS and YYNGEE. The twin pairs came from the European Cystic Fibrosis Twin and Sibling Study Cohort, which recruited patients from over a hundred CF clinics across 14 European countries. Both zygosity and CFTR genotype were checked in-house, and zygosity was tested with multiplex PCR across nine short tandem repeat loci. Peripheral blood was taken from each twin, and clinical parameters were recorded on the day of blood sampling. Phenol/chloroform extraction was used to isolate genomic DNA from peripheral blood cells, and the DNA was then kept in TE buffer at 4 degrees C.

The sequenced sample was blood. The chain joins TRBV9 to TRBJ2-7; the D gene remains uncertain. The TCR originated in a girl aged 2-15 years with cystic fibrosis. The CDR3 here reads CASSVGVGPSYEQYF. Read as DNA, the sequence is TGTGCCAGCAGCGTAGGGGTGGGCCCCTCCTACGAGCAGTACTTC.